The 19 T cell receptor beta chains in this list originate from one sample, sequenced in a study of T cell repertoires in cytomegalovirus infection. TCRdb used MiXCR to reprocess the reads, holding one entry per CDR3 protein. Altogether around 250,000 distinct CDR3 sequences are present, 15% to 20% being singletons, with the ten largest covering around half. Material: CD8+ T cells from PBMCs. Receptors were obtained from a human donor in good health (CMV status not recorded). Some clones in this sample may be carry-over from other donors' samples.

This clonotype showed up just a few times. The chain has TRBV5-1 and TRBJ2-1; D may be TRBD2 (6 bases). CDR1 and CDR2 from the germline V gene are SGHRS and YFSETQ. The CDR3 is 15 residues long. With 1 base removed from V and 1 base from J, the gap between germline ends came to 9 bases. CDR3 amino acids: CASSLMEGSYNEQFF. The CDR3 nucleotides read TGCGCCAGCAGCTTGATGGAGGGTTCCTACAATGAGCAGTTCTTC.

This clonotype showed up many times. The chain carries TRBV6-5 and TRBJ1-1; 12 positions match TRBD1. In germline, CDR1 is MNHEY, CDR2 SVGAGI. The CDR3 consists of 17 residues. Germline trimming cut 6 bases from V and 6 bases from J; bases unmatched to any gene: 14. The CDR3 bases are TGTGCCAGCAGGACTCGCCGGGACAGGGGGCGGTTAGCTGAAGCTTTCTTT. It is translated as CASRTRRDRGRLAEAFF.

The CDR3 is CASSPASWLGDTEAFF. The CDR3 DNA is TGTGCCAGCAGTCCCGCCAGCTGGTTGGGGGACACTGAAGCTTTCTTT. The chain uses TRBV27 and TRBJ1-1, with D possibly matching TRBD1 (5 bases). The CDR3 covers 16 residues. The germline V and J ends were trimmed by 5 bases and 3 bases, with 19 bases remaining between them. Germline V lookup: CDR1 MNHEY, CDR2 SMNVEV (reference sequence).

This clonotype was detected many times. This chain uses TRBV19 with TRBJ1-5, with 7 bases fitting TRBD1. There are 13 residues in the CDR3. In germline, CDR1 is LNHDA, CDR2 SQIVND (reference sequence). The ends lost 3 bases at V and 5 bases at J; junction bases unmatched: 1. DNA of the CDR3: TGTGCCAGTAGTATGACAGGGTATCAGCCCCAGCATTTT. Its translation is CASSMTGYQPQHF.

This chain links TRBV19 with TRBJ2-1; 7 bases line up with TRBD1. CDR3 length: 15 residues. The junction had 8 bases not matched to a gene; V was cut back by 5 bases and J by 4 bases. CDR1 and CDR2 (germline): LNHDA, SQIVND (reference sequence). In DNA form, the CDR3 reads TGTGCCAGTAGTCTGCGACAGGGTTTTTACAATGAGCAGTTCTTC. It is translated as CASSLRQGFYNEQFF.

V and J are TRBV6-2 or TRBV6-3 and TRBJ2-7; the D gene is possibly TRBD2 (6 bases). The CDR3 runs to 15 residues. Trimming took 0 bases from V and 0 from J, leaving 9 bases between them. Germline V gene data show CDR1 as MNHEY and CDR2 as SVGEGT. This chain's CDR3 is CASSYSFGSSYEQYF. In DNA form, the CDR3 reads TGTGCCAGCAGTTACTCGTTCGGGAGCTCCTACGAGCAGTACTTC.

There are many counts of this clonotype. The genes are TRBV12-5 and TRBJ2-3, with 7 bases matching TRBD1. Losses at the gene ends were 2 bases for V and 4 bases for J; bases not matched to a gene: 0. From germline, CDR1 is LGHNT and CDR2 FRNRAP. The CDR3 runs to 13 residues. The CDR3 here is CASGLQGADTQYF. The CDR3 bases are TGTGCTAGTGGTTTGCAGGGGGCAGATACGCAGTATTTT.

This clonotype has at least ten counts. J is TRBJ2-5 and V is TRBV27; a weak D match, TRBD1 (5 bases). V dropped 4 bases and J dropped 0 bases, with 9 bases sitting between them. The CDR3 is 14 residues long. Germline CDR1 MNHEY, CDR2 SMNVEV (reference sequence). The CDR3 sequence: CASSWAGNQETQYF. In DNA form, the CDR3 reads TGTGCCAGCAGTTGGGCAGGGAACCAAGAGACCCAGTACTTC.

This clonotype was detected ten times or more. The chain couples TRBV4-3 to TRBJ1-1, with 7 bases fitting TRBD1. The ends lost 1 base at V and 1 base at J; junction bases unmatched: 6. CDR3 length equals 16 residues. Germline loops: CDR1 LGHNA, CDR2 YSLEER. The CDR3 reads CASSQGFGTENTEAFF. CDR3 nucleotides: TGCGCCAGCAGCCAAGGATTTGGGACAGAGAACACTGAAGCTTTCTTT.

This clonotype was counted many times. The rearrangement joins TRBV28 to TRBJ2-7, with unresolved D. The V gene lost 3 bases and the J gene lost 3 bases, with 9 bases spanning the gap. Germline V gene data show CDR1 as MDHEN and CDR2 as SYDVKM. The CDR3 spans 13 residues. The CDR3 DNA reads TGTGCCAGCAGTTTTCTCAGATACTACGAGCAGTACTTC. Translating it yields CASSFLRYYEQYF.

This chain uses TRBV5-4 with TRBJ2-7, with 7 nucleotides matching TRBD1. CDR1 is SGHNT, CDR2 YYREEE, per germline (reference sequence). V lost 5 bases to trimming and J lost 1 base; unmatched junction nucleotides: 15. The length of the CDR3 is 17 residues. The DNA for the CDR3 is TGTGCCAGCAGTTACTTCTCGGGACAGTTCGGTTCCTACGAGCAGTACTTC. It encodes CASSYFSGQFGSYEQYF.

The chain is built from TRBV27 and TRBJ2-1; TRBD2 agrees at 9 bases. With 2 bases clipped from V and 7 bases from J, the junction kept 9 bases outside the gene matches. Germline CDR1 and CDR2: MNHEY and SMNVEV (reference sequence). The CDR3 consists of 16 residues. CDR3 protein: CASSLPFAGGRNEQFF. CDR3 nucleotides: TGTGCCAGCAGTTTACCCTTTGCGGGGGGGCGGAATGAGCAGTTCTTC.

This clonotype has ten or more counts. The V and J genes are TRBV7-9 and TRBJ2-1; tentative D call: TRBD1 (5 bases). This CDR3 spans 13 amino acids. Germline assignment: CDR1 SEHNR and CDR2 FQNEAQ (reference sequence). Between the trimmed V and J ends, which lost 5 bases and 3 bases, there was a span of 8 bases. The CDR3 DNA sequence: TGTGCCAGCAGCGTGGACAACTACAATGAGCAGTTCTTC. It yields the protein CASSVDNYNEQFF.

This clonotype was picked up many times. This chain connects TRBV4-3 to TRBJ2-7; D is undetermined. CDR3 length equals 13 residues. V was cut by 0 bases and J by 2 bases, with 5 bases left in between. Germline V gives CDR1 LGHNA, CDR2 YSLEER. The CDR3 DNA reads TGCGCCAGCAGCCAAGACGCAACCTACGAGCAGTACTTC. Amino acid sequence: CASSQDATYEQYF.

V and J are TRBV7-6 and TRBJ1-1; D gene ambiguous. Trimming took off 4 bases at V and 4 bases at J, with 10 bases between the two ends. Germline values: CDR1 SGHVS, CDR2 FNYEAQ. The CDR3 extends over 13 amino acids. CDR3 region: CASSSLLVTEAFF. The CDR3 bases are TGTGCCAGCAGCTCCCTCTTGGTCACTGAAGCTTTCTTT.

This clonotype was found many times. V gene TRBV7-2 combines with J gene TRBJ2-1; D gene unclear. The CDR3 has 13 amino acids. Germline values: CDR1 SGHTA, CDR2 FQGNSA. V was trimmed by 5 bases and J by 0 bases, leaving 5 bases between them. This chain's CDR3 is CASSRTSYNEQFF. DNA for the CDR3: TGTGCCAGCAGCAGGACCTCCTACAATGAGCAGTTCTTC.

This clonotype was seen repeatedly, ten times or more. The chain links TRBV11-2 to TRBJ1-6; tentatively, D is TRBD1 (6 bases). Germline V gives CDR1 SGHAT, CDR2 FQNNGV. CDR3 size: 16 residues. V shed 4 bases and J shed 4 bases, with 14 bases lying between them. The CDR3 nucleotides are TGTGCCAGCAGCTCAGCGACAGGCTTATATAATTCACCCCTCCACTTT. It yields the protein CASSSATGLYNSPLHF.

This clonotype came up a few times. J is TRBJ2-7 and V is TRBV28; D is perhaps TRBD1 (6 bases). Germline lookup yields CDR1 MDHEN and CDR2 SYDVKM. The V gene lost 5 bases and the J gene lost 3 bases, with 14 bases spanning the gap. This CDR3 has 14 amino acids. CDR3 sequence reads: CASSRTAWGYEQYF. The CDR3, as DNA: TGTGCCAGCAGTAGGACAGCATGGGGCTACGAGCAGTACTTC.

V usage is TRBV20-1 and J usage is TRBJ1-2; D gene unclear. From germline, CDR1 is DFQATT and CDR2 SNEGSKA (reference sequence). Between the trimmed V and J ends, which lost 6 bases and 4 bases, there was a span of 15 bases. The CDR3 loop spans 13 amino acids. CDR3 in DNA: TGCAGTGCCCCTACTAGGACCCTCTATGGCTACACCTTC. Its translation is CSAPTRTLYGYTF.